This T cell receptor beta chain was documented in a study of blood T cell repertoires in COVID-19. Overall study: From T cells, B-cell-depleted T cells, or PBMCs came the material, which was cDNA or gDNA.

The CDR3 is made up of 15 amino acids. From germline, CDR1 is MNHNS and CDR2 SASEGT. V shed 1 base and J shed 2 bases, with 6 bases lying between them. Authors' data handling: Estimates of nucleated cell counts were drawn from the amplification of reference gene primers. Using immunoSEQ multiplex PCR, the repertoire was profiled, and TCRdb retains in-frame clones only, with some absent. That table supplies the V and J calls and clone size; D and trimming were determined from the DNA. Of approximately 530,000 clones in the sample, roughly 91% were seen once. The Seattle patients, enrolled during active infection, were followed longitudinally.

The rearrangement joins TRBV6-1 to TRBJ1-6; D gene unclear. This TCR derives from a woman aged 45-59 years with COVID-19, enrolled during active disease. The sequenced sample was peripheral blood. The CDR3 here is CASSEGAPYNSPLHF. CDR3 bases: TGTGCCAGCAGTGAAGGGGCACCCTATAATTCACCCCTCCACTTT.